This T cell receptor (beta chain) stems from a study of graft-versus-host responses after intestinal transplantation. Whole-study context: For approximately three years after anti-thymocyte globulin induction, all recipients took tacrolimus and steroids. Study outcomes and limitations: Detection of GvH clones occurred in recipient marrow, and some had their first appearance in ileum or blood.

TCRdb's table, derived via immunoSEQ multiplex PCR, lists solely in-frame clones and lacks some. This table has under 65,000 clones, 90% to 95% appearing once. About this clone: The antigen is undetermined.

V trimming: 4 bases; J trimming: 4 bases; junction bases outside the gene matches: 3. Germline assignment: CDR1 SGHKS and CDR2 YYEKEE (reference sequence). This CDR3 is built from 13 residues. The chain joins TRBV5-5 to TRBJ1-2; 8 nucleotides align to TRBD1. The clonotype originates from a human donor who was the organ donor for an intestinal transplant. Material: unstimulated CD4+ T cells sorted from spleen or lymph node cells, obtained before transplant. CDR3 amino acids: CASSPGGSYGYTF. The CDR3 nucleotides are TGTGCCAGCAGCCCAGGGGGCAGCTATGGCTACACCTTC.